Reported below is one T cell receptor beta chain. Its antigen is unidentified. These data belong to a study of shared clonotypes between healthy human individuals. Overall study context: Aged 18 to 49, the donors were two women and a few men. Per-donor plates numbered three CD4 naive, three CD4 memory, two CD8 naive and one CD8 memory. Whole-study results and caveats: Generation probabilities were higher for clonotypes shared across all four sorted-subset donors than for unshared ones.

TCRdb's copy holds only in-frame clones and misses some; the assay was immunoSEQ multiplex PCR. The table has 950,000 to 1,100,000 clones, 75% seen once. The CDR3 consists of 12 residues. The V segment lost 6 bases and the J segment 7 bases; nucleotides outside the gene matches: 5. CDR1 and CDR2 from the germline V gene are SNHLY and FYNNEI. Sequences were obtained from memory CD4+ T cells sorted from blood. Subset in this sample: CD45RA-negative fraction. The sequence came from a man between 18 and 29 years old in good health. This sequence joins TRBV2 and TRBJ2-7; 8 bases map to TRBD1. The CDR3 DNA follows: TGTGCCAGCAGGGACAGGGCGGGTGAGCAGTACTTC. It translates to CASRDRAGEQYF.